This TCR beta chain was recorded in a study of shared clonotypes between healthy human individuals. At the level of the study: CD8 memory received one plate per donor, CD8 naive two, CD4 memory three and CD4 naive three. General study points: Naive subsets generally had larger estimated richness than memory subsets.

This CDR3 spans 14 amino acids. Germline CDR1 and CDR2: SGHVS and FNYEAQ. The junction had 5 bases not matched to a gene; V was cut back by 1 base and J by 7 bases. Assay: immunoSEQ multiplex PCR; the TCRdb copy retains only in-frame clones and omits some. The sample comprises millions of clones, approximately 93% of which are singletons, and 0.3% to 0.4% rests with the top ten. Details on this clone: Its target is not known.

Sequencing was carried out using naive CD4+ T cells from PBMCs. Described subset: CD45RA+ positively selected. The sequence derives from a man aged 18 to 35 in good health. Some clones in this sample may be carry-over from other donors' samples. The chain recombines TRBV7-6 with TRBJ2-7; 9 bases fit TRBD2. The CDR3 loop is CASSLGGRAGEQYF. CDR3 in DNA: TGTGCCAGCAGCTTAGGCGGGAGGGCGGGTGAGCAGTACTTC.